These 4 T cell receptor beta chains share one sample of origin, sequenced in a study of Graves' ophthalmopathy and Graves' hyperthyroidism. Amplification of TCR beta CDR3 regions used RNA transcripts. An initial RT-PCR round employing HTBI primers preceded a second-round multiplex PCR. Via MiXCR, TCRdb re-called the multiplex PCR reads, giving one row per CDR3 protein. Among under 350,000 distinct CDR3 sequences listed, around a sixth were seen once. Specimen: peripheral blood. Every receptor here comes from an adult man with Graves' ophthalmopathy.

In this sample, this clonotype turned up many times. The chain uses TRBV29-1 and TRBJ2-5, with TRBD1 matching 11 bases. The J segment lost 4 bases and the V segment lost 4 bases, leaving 5 bases of the junction unmatched. CDR3 length: 14 residues. Germline V gives CDR1 SQVTM, CDR2 ANQGSEA. As DNA, the CDR3 is TGCAGCGTTGGGACAGGGGGCGCGAGAGAGACCCAGTACTTC. Translation: CSVGTGGARETQYF. Combining the CDR3 with reference TRBV29-1 and TRBJ2-5 gives the whole variable domain SAVISQKPSRDICQRGTSLTIQCQVDSQVTMMFWYRQQPGQSLTLIATANQGSEATYESGFVIDKFPISRPNLTFSTLTVSNMSPEDSSIYLCSVGTGGARETQYFGPGTRLLVL.

This clonotype was recorded many times. The V call is TRBV12-3 or TRBV12-4, the J call TRBJ1-1, with 9 bases fitting TRBD1. The CDR3 consists of 14 residues. V shed 7 bases, J shed 2 bases, and the junction held 5 bases outside the gene matches. CDR3 residues: CASNGDRDNTEAFF. CDR3 DNA: TGTGCCAGCAATGGGGACAGGGACAACACTGAAGCTTTCTTT.

This clonotype was recorded at least ten times. The chain is built from TRBV11-1 and TRBJ2-1, with TRBD1 as a possible D gene (5 bases). V gave up 3 bases and J gave up 9 bases, with 15 bases separating them. Germline V gene data show CDR1 as SGHAT and CDR2 as FQDESV (reference sequence). This CDR3 is 14 amino acids long. CDR3 nucleotides: TGTGCCAGCAGCTTCACGGCAGGGCAAGGTGAGCAGTTCTTC. It encodes CASSFTAGQGEQFF.

This chain connects TRBV12-3 or TRBV12-4 to TRBJ1-2; unclear D gene. This CDR3 comprises 15 residues. Between the trimmed V and J ends, which lost 5 bases and 8 bases, there was a span of 21 bases. CDR3 residues: CASSHDKFRKKGYTF. The CDR3 region has the DNA TGTGCCAGCAGTCATGACAAATTCCGCAAAAAAGGCTACACCTTC.